The subject of this entry is one T cell receptor beta chain. As processed by the authors: Estimated nucleated cell counts came from reference gene primer amplification. Sequenced by immunoSEQ multiplex PCR; TCRdb stores in-frame clones only, minus some. Clone size and V and J calls were adopted from that table, with D and trimming inferred from the DNA. This table has 200,000 to 300,000 clones, under 85% appearing once. Germline V gives CDR1 DFQATT, CDR2 SNEGSKA (reference sequence). This CDR3 spans 14 amino acids. V was trimmed by 3 bases and J by 1 base, leaving 12 bases between them. This specimen belongs to a study of blood T cell repertoires in COVID-19. For the study at large: The study drew acute and convalescent COVID-19 samples from the United States, Italy and Spain. From T cells, B-cell-depleted T cells, or PBMCs came the material, which was cDNA or gDNA.

This clonotype originated in a human donor in a cohort sampled during active COVID-19. What was sequenced was peripheral blood. The chain recombines TRBV20-1 with TRBJ1-1; tentatively, D is TRBD1 (6 bases). The CDR3 sequence is CSASVGGPNTEAFF. CDR3 DNA sequence: TGCAGTGCTAGTGTGGGGGGGCCGAACACTGAAGCTTTCTTT.